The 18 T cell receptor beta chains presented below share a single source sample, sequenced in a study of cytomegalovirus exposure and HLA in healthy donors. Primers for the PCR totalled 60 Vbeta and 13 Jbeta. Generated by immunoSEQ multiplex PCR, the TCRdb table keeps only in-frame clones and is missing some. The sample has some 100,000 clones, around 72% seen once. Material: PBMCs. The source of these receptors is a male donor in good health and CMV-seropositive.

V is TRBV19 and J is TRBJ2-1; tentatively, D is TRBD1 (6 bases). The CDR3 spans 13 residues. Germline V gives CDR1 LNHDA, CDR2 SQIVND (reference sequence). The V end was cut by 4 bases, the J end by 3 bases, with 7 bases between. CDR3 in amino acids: CASSRDNYNEQFF. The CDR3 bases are TGTGCCAGTAGTAGGGACAACTACAATGAGCAGTTCTTC.

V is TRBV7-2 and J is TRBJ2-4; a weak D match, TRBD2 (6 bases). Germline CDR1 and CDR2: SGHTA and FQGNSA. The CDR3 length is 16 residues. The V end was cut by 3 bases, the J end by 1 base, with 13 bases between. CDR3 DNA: TGTGCCAGCAGCTTTGGGCTCCTAGCGGCCAAAAACATTCAGTACTTC. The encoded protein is CASSFGLLAAKNIQYF.

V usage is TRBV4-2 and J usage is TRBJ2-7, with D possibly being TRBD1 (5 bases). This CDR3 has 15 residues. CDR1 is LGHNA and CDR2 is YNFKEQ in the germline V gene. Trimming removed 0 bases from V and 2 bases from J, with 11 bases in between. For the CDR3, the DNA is TGTGCCAGCAGCCAAGATGTAGGGGCAGCCTACGAGCAGTACTTC. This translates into CASSQDVGAAYEQYF.

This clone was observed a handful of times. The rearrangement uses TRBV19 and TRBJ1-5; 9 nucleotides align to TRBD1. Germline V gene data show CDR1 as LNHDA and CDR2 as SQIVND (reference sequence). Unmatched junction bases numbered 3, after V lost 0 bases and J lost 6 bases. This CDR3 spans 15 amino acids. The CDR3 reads CASSIEDRGGQPQHF. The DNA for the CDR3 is TGTGCCAGTAGTATAGAGGACAGGGGTGGTCAGCCCCAGCATTTT.

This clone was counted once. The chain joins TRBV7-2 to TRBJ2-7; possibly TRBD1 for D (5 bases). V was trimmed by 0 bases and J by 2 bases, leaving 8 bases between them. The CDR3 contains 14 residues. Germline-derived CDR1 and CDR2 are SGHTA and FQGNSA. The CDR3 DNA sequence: TGTGCCAGCAGCTTAGCGAAGGGGCCCTACGAGCAGTACTTC. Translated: CASSLAKGPYEQYF.

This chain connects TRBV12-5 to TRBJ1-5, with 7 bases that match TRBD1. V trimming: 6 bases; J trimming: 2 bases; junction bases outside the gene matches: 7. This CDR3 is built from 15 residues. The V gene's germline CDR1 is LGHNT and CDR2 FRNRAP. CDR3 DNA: TGTGCTAGTGGCCGTACCAGGGGGGGCAATCAGCCCCAGCATTTT. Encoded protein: CASGRTRGGNQPQHF.

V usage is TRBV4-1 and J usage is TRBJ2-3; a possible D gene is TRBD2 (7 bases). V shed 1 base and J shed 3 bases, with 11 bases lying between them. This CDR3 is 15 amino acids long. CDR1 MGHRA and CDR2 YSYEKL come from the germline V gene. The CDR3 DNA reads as TGCGCCAGCAGCCAAGTCGGGGGGCGGACAGATACGCAGTATTTT. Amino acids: CASSQVGGRTDTQYF.

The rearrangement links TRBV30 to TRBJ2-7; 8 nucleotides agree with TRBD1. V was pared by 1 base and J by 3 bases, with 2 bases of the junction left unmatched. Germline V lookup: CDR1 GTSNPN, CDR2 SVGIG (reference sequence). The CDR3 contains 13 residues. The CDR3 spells CAWSGTGIYEQYF. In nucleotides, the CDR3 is TGTGCCTGGAGTGGGACAGGGATCTACGAGCAGTACTTC.

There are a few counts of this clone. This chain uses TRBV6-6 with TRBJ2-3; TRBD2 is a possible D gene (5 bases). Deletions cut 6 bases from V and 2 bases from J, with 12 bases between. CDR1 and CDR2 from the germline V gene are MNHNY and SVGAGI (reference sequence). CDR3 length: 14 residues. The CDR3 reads CASSWESHTDTQYF. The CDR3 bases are TGTGCCAGCAGCTGGGAGTCCCACACAGATACGCAGTATTTT.

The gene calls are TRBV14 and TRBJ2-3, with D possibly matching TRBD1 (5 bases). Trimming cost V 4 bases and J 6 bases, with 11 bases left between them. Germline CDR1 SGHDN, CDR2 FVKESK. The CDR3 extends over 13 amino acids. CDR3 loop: CASSRIQADTQYF. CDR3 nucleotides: TGTGCCAGCAGCCGGATACAGGCGGATACGCAGTATTTT.

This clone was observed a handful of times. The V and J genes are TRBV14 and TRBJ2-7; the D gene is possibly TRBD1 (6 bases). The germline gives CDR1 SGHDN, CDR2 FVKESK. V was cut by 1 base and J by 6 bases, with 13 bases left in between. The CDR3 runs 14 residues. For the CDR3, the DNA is TGTGCCAGCAGCCAAGGGGACATCTACAGCGAGCAGTACTTC. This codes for CASSQGDIYSEQYF.

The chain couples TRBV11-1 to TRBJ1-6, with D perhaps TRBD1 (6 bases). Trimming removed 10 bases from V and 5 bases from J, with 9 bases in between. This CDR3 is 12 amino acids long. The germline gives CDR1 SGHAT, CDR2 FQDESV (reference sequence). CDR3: CATGQDNSPLHF. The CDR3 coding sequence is TGTGCCACGGGACAAGATAATTCACCCCTCCACTTT.

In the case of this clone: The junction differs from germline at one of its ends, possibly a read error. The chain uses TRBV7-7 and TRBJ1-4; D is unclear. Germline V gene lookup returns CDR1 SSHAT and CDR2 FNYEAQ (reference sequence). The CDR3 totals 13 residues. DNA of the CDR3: TGTGCTAGCAGCTTAAGGGAGGGTGAAAAACTGTTTTTT. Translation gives CASSLREGEKLFF.

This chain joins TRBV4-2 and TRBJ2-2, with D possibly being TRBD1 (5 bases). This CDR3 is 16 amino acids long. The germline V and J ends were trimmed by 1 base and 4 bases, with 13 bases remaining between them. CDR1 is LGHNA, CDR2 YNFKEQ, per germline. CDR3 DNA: TGTGCCAGCAGCCAAGGACCCAGGGCTCCCACCGGGGAGCTGTTTTTT. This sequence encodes CASSQGPRAPTGELFF.

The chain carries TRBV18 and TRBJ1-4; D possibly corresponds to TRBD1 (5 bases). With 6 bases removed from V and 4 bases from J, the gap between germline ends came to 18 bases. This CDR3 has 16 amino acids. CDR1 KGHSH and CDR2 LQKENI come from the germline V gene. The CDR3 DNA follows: TGTGCCAGCTCGCCTGGCGGGGCAGGCCTTAATGAAAAACTGTTTTTT. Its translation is CASSPGGAGLNEKLFF.

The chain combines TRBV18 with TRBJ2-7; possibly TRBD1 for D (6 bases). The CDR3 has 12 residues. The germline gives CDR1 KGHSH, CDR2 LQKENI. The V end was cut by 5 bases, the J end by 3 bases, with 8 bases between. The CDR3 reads CASSGQSYEQYF. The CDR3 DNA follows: TGTGCCAGCTCAGGACAGAGCTACGAGCAGTACTTC.

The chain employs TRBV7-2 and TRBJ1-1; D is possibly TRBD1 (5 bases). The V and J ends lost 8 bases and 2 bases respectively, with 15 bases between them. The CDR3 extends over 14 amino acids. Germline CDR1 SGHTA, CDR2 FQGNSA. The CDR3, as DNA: TGTGCCAGCGGTCCCAGGGCCTATAACACTGAAGCTTTCTTT. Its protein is CASGPRAYNTEAFF.

CDR3 in DNA: TGTGCCTGGAACCTAGCGGGGGGGTACAATGAGCAGTTCTTC. The encoded protein is CAWNLAGGYNEQFF. V and J are TRBV30 and TRBJ2-1; 12 bases are shared with TRBD2. CDR3 length: 14 amino acids. V lost 4 bases and J lost 4; bases outside the gene matches: 2. Germline V gene lookup returns CDR1 GTSNPN and CDR2 SVGIG (reference sequence).